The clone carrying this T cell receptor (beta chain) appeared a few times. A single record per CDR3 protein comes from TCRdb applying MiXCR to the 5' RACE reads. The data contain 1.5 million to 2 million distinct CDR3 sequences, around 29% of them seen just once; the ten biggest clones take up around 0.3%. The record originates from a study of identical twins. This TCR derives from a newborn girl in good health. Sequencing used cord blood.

The CDR3 region has the DNA TGTGCCAGCAAAAGGGGTCACTCCTACGAGCAGTACTTC. This translates into CASKRGHSYEQYF. The V call is TRBV12-3 or TRBV12-4, the J call TRBJ2-7, with D tentatively TRBD1 (5 bases). Trimming left V 7 bases short and J 0 bases short, with 10 bases between. The CDR3 has 13 residues.